A single sample gave rise to the 22 T cell receptor beta chains below, sequenced in a study of blood T cell repertoires in COVID-19. The method was immunoSEQ multiplex PCR; TCRdb's version includes in-frame clones alone and lacks a portion of them. The sample includes fewer than 700,000 clones, 85% to 90% of them seen just once. Sample: peripheral blood. The source of these receptors is a woman aged 45-65 years with COVID-19, enrolled during active disease.

For this clone: Other DNA sequences in the same sample also yield this CDR3. V gene TRBV28 combines with J gene TRBJ1-2; tentative D call: TRBD1 (6 bases). The length of the CDR3 is 12 residues. Germline CDR1 reads MDHEN; CDR2 reads SYDVKM. V was clipped by 2 bases and J by 6 bases, with 7 bases between them. The CDR3: CASSLNRDGYTF. The DNA of the CDR3 is TGTGCCAGCAGTTTAAACAGGGATGGCTACACCTTC.

The chain recombines TRBV10-2 with TRBJ2-7; a possible D gene is TRBD2 (5 bases). V lost 6 bases and J lost 3, with 9 bases in between. The germline V gene encodes CDR1 WSHSY and CDR2 SAAADI. The CDR3 is 12 amino acids. CDR3 DNA sequence: TGCGCCAGCAGGGGCGGGCGCTACGAGCAGTACTTC. This translates into CASRGGRYEQYF.

The gene calls are TRBV10-3 and TRBJ1-1; the match to TRBD1 covers 7 bases. V dropped 0 bases and J dropped 0; count of bases not matched to a gene: 13. Germline CDR1 reads ENHRY; CDR2 reads SYGVKD. This CDR3 has 19 residues. CDR3 sequence reads: CAISESFGDSSDLNTEAFF. The DNA of the CDR3 is TGTGCCATCAGTGAGTCGTTCGGGGACAGTAGCGACCTGAACACTGAAGCTTTCTTT.

A remark on this clone: Other nucleotide sequences from this sample produce the same CDR3. J is TRBJ1-3 and V is TRBV9; weak D call: TRBD1 (6 bases). This CDR3 region has 14 residues. V was trimmed by 2 bases and J by 1 base, leaving 7 bases between them. Germline V lookup: CDR1 SGDLS, CDR2 YYNGEE. CDR3 sequence reads: CASSVGTSGNTIYF. The DNA of the CDR3 is TGTGCCAGCAGCGTTGGGACATCTGGAAACACCATATATTTT. The full variable domain, rest sourced from reference TRBV9 and TRBJ1-3, is DSGVTQTPKHLITATGQRVTLRCSPRSGDLSVYWYQQSLDQGLQFLIQYYNGEERAKGNILERFSAQQFPDLHSELNLSSLELGDSALYFCASSVGTSGNTIYFGEGSWLTVV.

The chain links TRBV4-1 to TRBJ1-2, with 7 bases aligning to TRBD1. Trimming removed 4 bases from V and 8 bases from J; junction bases left unmatched: 22. Germline lookup yields CDR1 MGHRA and CDR2 YSYEKL. The CDR3 sequence is 18 residues long. The CDR3 reads CASSLPLRGLGEGEGYTF. As DNA, the CDR3 is TGCGCCAGCAGCCTCCCCCTGAGGGGGCTCGGGGAAGGGGAAGGCTACACCTTC.

The rearrangement uses TRBV4-2 and TRBJ2-1; 9 nucleotides align to TRBD1. The junction had 10 bases not matched to a gene; V was cut back by 3 bases and J by 7 bases. CDR3 length: 16 residues. Germline V gene sequence: CDR1 LGHNA, CDR2 YNFKEQ. The CDR3, as DNA: TGTGCCAGCAGCCACCCAAAGGGACAGGGCGGAAATGAGCAGTTCTTC. It yields the protein CASSHPKGQGGNEQFF.

This chain joins TRBV5-1 and TRBJ1-4; D not certain. V was pared by 0 bases and J by 4 bases, with 19 bases between. Germline V gene lookup returns CDR1 SGHRS and CDR2 YFSETQ. CDR3 length: 18 residues. The CDR3 bases are TGCGCCAGCAGCTTGGGGGCCCTGGGAGGGCGCCTTAATGAAAAACTGTTTTTT. As protein: CASSLGALGGRLNEKLFF.

This chain links TRBV6-6 with TRBJ1-2; D is possibly TRBD1 (5 bases). V dropped 7 bases and J dropped 5 bases, with 20 bases sitting between them. The CDR3 contains 15 residues. The germline CDR1 and CDR2 sequences are MNHNY and SVGAGI (reference sequence). The CDR3 region is CASTTEGGVRYGYTF. In nucleotides, the CDR3 is TGTGCCAGCACCACCGAGGGAGGGGTCCGGTATGGCTACACCTTC.

V is TRBV11-2 and J is TRBJ1-1; 8 bases agree with TRBD1. The CDR3 totals 13 residues. Germline lookup yields CDR1 SGHAT and CDR2 FQNNGV. V lost 3 bases, J lost 6 bases, and 3 bases stayed unmatched. This CDR3 reads CASSFSGGAEAFF. The CDR3 nucleotides read TGTGCCAGCAGCTTCTCAGGGGGCGCTGAAGCTTTCTTT.

The J gene is TRBJ1-1, the V gene TRBV28; TRBD1 aligns across 9 bases. CDR3 size: 13 residues. Germline V lookup: CDR1 MDHEN, CDR2 SYDVKM. V was pared by 7 bases and J by 10 bases, with 10 bases of the junction left unmatched. CDR3 loop: CASMKQSTGGAFF. DNA of the CDR3: TGTGCCAGCATGAAACAGTCGACAGGGGGAGCTTTCTTT.

This rearrangement joins TRBV5-1 to TRBJ2-7, with 8 bases matching TRBD2. Germline assignment: CDR1 SGHRS and CDR2 YFSETQ. The junction had 14 bases not matched to a gene; V was cut back by 3 bases and J by 3 bases. This CDR3 is 17 amino acids long. The CDR3 reads CASSSPLRRGVNYEQYF. Here the CDR3 DNA reads TGCGCCAGCAGCTCGCCGCTCCGGCGGGGGGTAAACTACGAGCAGTACTTC.

The rearrangement uses TRBV5-1 and TRBJ1-1; 7 bases agree with TRBD1. There are 15 residues in the CDR3. V lost 3 bases, J lost 3 bases, and 8 bases stayed unmatched. Per germline, CDR1 SGHRS and CDR2 YFSETQ. For the CDR3, the DNA is TGCGCCAGCAGCTCGGACAGGCTCTCCCACACTGAAGCTTTCTTT. It codes for CASSSDRLSHTEAFF.

This clone was seen just once. The chain carries TRBV18 and TRBJ1-1, with D possibly being TRBD1 (5 bases). The germline CDR1 and CDR2 sequences are KGHSH and LQKENI. The CDR3 has 13 residues. The V end lost 3 bases, the J end lost 7 bases, and 12 bases lay between the germline ends. The DNA for the CDR3 is TGTGCCAGCTCACCCAGGGAGGGGAATGAAGCTTTCTTT. Protein: CASSPREGNEAFF. Using reference TRBV18 and TRBJ1-1 for the parts outside the CDR3, the full variable domain is NAGVMQNPRHLVRRRGQEARLRCSPMKGHSHVYWYRQLPEEGLKFMVYLQKENIIDESGMPKERFSAEFPKEGPSILRIQQVVRGDSAAYFCASSPREGNEAFFGQGTRLTVV.

The CDR3 loop reads CASSLVAGKGTEAFF. The CDR3 DNA is TGCGCCAGCAGCTTGGTGGCGGGAAAGGGTACTGAAGCTTTCTTT. The chain uses TRBV5-1 and TRBJ1-1; no clear D. Trimming removed 0 bases at V and 5 bases at J, with 14 bases between. The CDR3 is 15 residues long. Germline CDR1 SGHRS, CDR2 YFSETQ.

The chain couples TRBV4-2 to TRBJ1-1, with 7 bases that match TRBD1. Looked up from germline, CDR1 is LGHNA and CDR2 is YNFKEQ. This CDR3 has 15 amino acids. The V and J ends lost 0 bases and 4 bases, in that order; junction bases with no gene match: 5. The DNA for the CDR3 is TGTGCCAGCAGCCAAGAGATGTCAGGGGGCACTGAAGCTTTCTTT. It specifies CASSQEMSGGTEAFF.

A note on this clone: The germline gene is not matched at one end of the junction; a read error may be the cause. V gene TRBV23-1 combines with J gene TRBJ2-7; 10 positions match TRBD2. TRBV23-1 is given ORF status, its function remaining uncertain. The CDR3 sequence is 11 residues long. CDR3 sequence: CASSQGTSGAF. For the CDR3, the DNA is TGCGCCAGCAGTCAAGGAACTAGCGGGGCCTTC.

CDR3 nucleotide sequence: TGTGCCAGCAGCCCTCTTGGAGCGGGGACAGATACGCAGTATTTT. This encodes CASSPLGAGTDTQYF. The chain links TRBV3-1 (or the pseudogene TRBV3-2) to TRBJ2-3, with 7 positions matching TRBD2. Trimming took 4 bases from V and 3 from J; bases not matched to a gene: 7. CDR1 LGHDT and CDR2 YNNKEL come from the germline V gene (reference sequence). The CDR3 contains 15 residues.

V gene TRBV7-7 combines with J gene TRBJ2-3; 10 nucleotides align to TRBD1. J gave up 4 bases and V 5 bases, and 6 bases lay outside the gene matches. This CDR3 has 15 residues. Germline loops: CDR1 SSHAT, CDR2 FNYEAQ (reference sequence). DNA for the CDR3: TGTGCCAGCAGCCCCGGACAGGGGGGTCCAGATACGCAGTATTTT. It is translated as CASSPGQGGPDTQYF.

This chain links TRBV29-1 with TRBJ1-1; no definite D call. This CDR3 spans 11 amino acids. Trimming left V 7 bases short and J 3 bases short, with 9 bases between. CDR1 and CDR2 (germline): SQVTM, ANQGSEA. The CDR3 sequence: CSGQVDTEAFF. CDR3 DNA sequence: TGCAGCGGGCAGGTGGACACTGAAGCTTTCTTT.

The table lists this clone with a few counts. The chain has TRBV25-1 and TRBJ1-2, with a tentative D call TRBD1 (5 bases). V was pared by 1 base and J by 2 bases, with 8 bases between. This CDR3 comprises 14 residues. Per germline, CDR1 MGHDK and CDR2 SYGVNS. The CDR3 DNA reads as TGTGCCAGCAGTGAATCAGGGAAGAACTATGGCTACACCTTC. It specifies CASSESGKNYGYTF.

The chain joins TRBV5-1 to TRBJ2-3; perhaps TRBD1 as D (5 bases). CDR3 length: 16 amino acids. V lost 0 bases and J lost 2, with 13 bases in between. Germline V gives CDR1 SGHRS, CDR2 YFSETQ. This CDR3 is CASSLALGPDTDTQYF. The CDR3 region has the DNA TGCGCCAGCAGCTTGGCTCTGGGGCCGGACACAGATACGCAGTATTTT.

V gene TRBV2 combines with J gene TRBJ2-3; perhaps TRBD2 as D (6 bases). The CDR3 sequence is 11 residues long. The germline gives CDR1 SNHLY, CDR2 FYNNEI. The V end lost 8 bases, the J end lost 12 bases, and 15 bases lay between the germline ends. CDR3 sequence: CASGHRDSQYF. As DNA, the CDR3 is TGTGCCAGCGGCCATCGGGACTCACAGTATTTT.